The T cell receptor (beta chain) described here comes from a study of blood T cell repertoires in COVID-19. Looking at the study overall: Specimens from acute and convalescent COVID-19 originated in the United States, Italy and Spain. T cells, B-cell-depleted T cells, or PBMCs supplied cDNA or gDNA.

As handled by the study authors: The assay estimated nucleated cells by amplifying reference gene primers. TCRdb's copy holds only in-frame clones and misses some; the assay was immunoSEQ multiplex PCR. That table furnishes V, J and clone size, whereas the DNA furnished D and trimming. The sample records about 150,000 clones, around 84% being singletons. The CDR3 consists of 15 residues. Per the germline V gene, CDR1 is LNHDA and CDR2 is SQIVND (reference sequence). V gave up 3 bases and J gave up 3 bases, with 14 bases separating them. This receptor was identified in a woman between 50 and 59 years old with acute or convalescent COVID-19. V and J are TRBV19 and TRBJ1-2; D not certain. Sequencing used peripheral blood. CDR3 amino acids: CASSITSGSHYGYTF. CDR3 nucleotides: TGTGCCAGTAGTATCACCTCAGGATCACACTATGGCTACACCTTC.